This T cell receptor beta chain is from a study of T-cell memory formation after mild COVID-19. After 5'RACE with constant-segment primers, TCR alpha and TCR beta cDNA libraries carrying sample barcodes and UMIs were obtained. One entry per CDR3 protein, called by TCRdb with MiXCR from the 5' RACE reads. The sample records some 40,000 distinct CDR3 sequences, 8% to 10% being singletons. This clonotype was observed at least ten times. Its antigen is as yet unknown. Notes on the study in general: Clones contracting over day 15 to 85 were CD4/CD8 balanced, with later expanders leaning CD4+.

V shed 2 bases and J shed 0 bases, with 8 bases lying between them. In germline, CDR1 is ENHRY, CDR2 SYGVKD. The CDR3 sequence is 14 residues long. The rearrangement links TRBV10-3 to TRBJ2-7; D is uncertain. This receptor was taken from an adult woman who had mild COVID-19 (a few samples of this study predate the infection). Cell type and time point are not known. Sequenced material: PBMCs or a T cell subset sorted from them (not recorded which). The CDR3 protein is CAISEGQDSYEQYF. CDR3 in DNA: TGTGCCATCAGTGAGGGGCAAGACTCCTACGAGCAGTACTTC.